This section outlines one T cell receptor beta chain sequence together with its context. This clone has just a few counts. Its cognate antigen has yet to be identified. Per-nucleotide qualities are absent, and no much larger clonotype sits a single base away. The data were taken from a study of shared T cell receptors in the human thymus listed by TCRdb under 2021. Background for the entire study: The study investigated the way shared, self-reactive T-cell receptor alpha chains are produced in the human thymus.

Library preparation used the immunoSEQ multiplex PCR assay. Here the immuneACCESS table is served through TCRdb, limited to in-frame sequences with V and J called. Missing clones are a known gap in these copies; in checked studies unresolved V genes cover under half, and the rest lacks a known reason. This sample is represented by 550,000 to 800,000 clones; 75% to 90% of them were singletons. The ten largest account for approximately 0.01% of the sample. The germline V gene yields SGHRS for CDR1 and YFSETQ for CDR2. Here V drops 1 base and J drops 8 bases, and the junction holds 5 bases not matched to any gene. Including the terminal cysteine and phenylalanine, the CDR3 comprises 15 residues. The CDR3 DNA has 45 bases and is translated from base 1. These data also featured in a second study, about human thymus T cells. From the second report: The donors were immunologically healthy infants in Finland who had open corrective cardiac surgery for congenital heart defects. The thymus tissue came from surgical resects taken out during corrective cardiac surgery. Usage of V and J gene segments appeared to be biased in both the thymic and the peripheral blood repertoires. Highly overlapping thymic TCR repertoires among unrelated individuals were reported in the related research. The study characterized TCR alpha and beta repertoires from seven to nine infant thymus samples and a few related peripheral blood samples. The infant donors were about 6 to 244 days old, and the cohort included over five males and a couple of females. Thymocytes were freed from the tissue by mechanical means and kept at -70 degrees C as pellets of roughly 9-30 million cells. A QIAsymphony instrument was used to extract genomic DNA from the frozen cell pellets. The immunoSEQ multiplex PCR assay was used to amplify the TCRB and TCRAD loci from a standardized amount of quality-controlled genomic DNA. The V(D)J region was spanned by amplicons of a length sufficient to cover the CDR3 and to identify V and J genes. Through the commercial immunoSEQ service, the amplicons were sequenced on an Illumina platform. Primer bias and sequencing errors were corrected as previously described, and TCRAD and TCRB were defined on the basis of the IMGT database. Repertoires were analysed with immunoSEQ Analyzer 3.0 and VDJTools, covering basic statistics, V/J segment usage, diversity estimates, rarefaction and pairwise overlap. Diversity was estimated with Chao1, ChaoE, Efron-Thisted, Shannon and inverse Simpson indices, and also on datasets down-sampled to the smallest sample. Repertoire overlap used strict matching of CDR3 nucleotide sequence, V gene and J gene, with Jaccard-based multidimensional scaling clustering. Thymus samples yielded on average approximately 860,000 unique TCRB clonotypes, compared with about 80,000 from blood samples.

The sequence is built from TRBV5-1 and TRBJ2-1; 11 junctional bases match TRBD2. Sequencing was carried out using thymocytes. The sequence was collected from a girl under two years old with a congenital heart defect. Donor details come from another sample of the same person, matched by shared clones. The DNA sequence follows: TGCGCCAGCAGCTTGAAGTCTAGCGGGGGGTATGAGCAGTTCTTC. It specifies CASSLKSSGGYEQFF.